The 24 T cell receptor beta chains below were found in one sample sequenced in a study of breast tumors, draining lymph nodes, adjacent tissues. Axillary draining lymph nodes of breast cancer patients supplied the node samples. TCRdb re-derived calls from the multiplex PCR reads in MiXCR, one entry per CDR3 protein. The sample has about 100,000 distinct CDR3 sequences, about 20% seen once. Sequencing used axillary lymph node tissue. The receptors shown here come from a female donor with breast cancer. Some clones in this sample may be carry-over from other donors' samples.

At least ten counts were recorded for this clonotype. The V and J genes are TRBV13 and TRBJ2-1; D is perhaps TRBD1 or TRBD2 (5 bases each). In germline, CDR1 is PRHDT, CDR2 FYEKMQ (reference sequence). The CDR3 has 15 residues. V was clipped by 5 bases and J by 2 bases, with 13 bases between them. CDR3 sequence (DNA): TGTGCCAGCAGCCAAACCGGGACGGCCTACAATGAGCAGTTCTTC. This encodes CASSQTGTAYNEQFF.

In this sample, this clonotype turned up many times. This CDR3 is CASSLAFLAYEQFF. CDR3 DNA: TGTGCCAGCAGCTTAGCCTTCCTAGCTTATGAGCAGTTCTTC. The V gene is TRBV11-2, the J gene TRBJ2-1; D might be TRBD2 (5 bases). This CDR3 is built from 14 residues. The germline V and J ends were trimmed by 1 base and 8 bases, with 12 bases remaining between them. Germline CDR1 reads SGHAT; CDR2 reads FQNNGV.

This clonotype was counted many times. The chain links TRBV20-1 to TRBJ2-2, with 9 bases identical to TRBD2. In germline, CDR1 is DFQATT, CDR2 SNEGSKA (reference sequence). Trimming at V came to 6 bases and at J to 3 bases, leaving 8 bases not matched to a gene. CDR3 length equals 15 residues. CDR3 bases: TGCAGTGCCCTAGGGGGCGGGGGGGACACCGGGGAGCTGTTTTTT. It codes for CSALGGGGDTGELFF.

About this clonotype itself: A much larger clone differs by one base, so this may be a read error. V gene TRBV5-5 combines with J gene TRBJ2-3, with 8 bases identical to TRBD2. The CDR3 has 16 residues. The V gene's germline CDR1 is SGHKS and CDR2 YYEKEE (reference sequence). The V and J ends lost 6 bases and 2 bases, in that order; junction bases with no gene match: 11. The CDR3 bases are TGTGCCAGCATCTTTTGGCCAGCGGGGGTCACAGATACGCAGTATTTT. Its translation: CASIFWPAGVTDTQYF. Based on the CDR3 plus reference TRBV5-5 and TRBJ2-3, the full variable domain is DAGVTQSPTHLIKTRGQQVTLRCSPISGHKSVSWYQQVLGQGPQFIFQYYEKEERGRGNFPDRFSARQFPNYSSELNVNALLLGDSALYLCASIFWPAGVTDTQYFGPGTRLTVL.

This clonotype was picked up many times. The V gene is TRBV20-1, the J gene TRBJ1-3; possible D gene TRBD1, 5 bases. This CDR3 is 13 amino acids long. The ends were cut back, 6 bases at V and 4 bases at J, with 13 bases in the middle. Germline assignment: CDR1 DFQATT and CDR2 SNEGSKA (reference sequence). This CDR3 is CSAVREAGNTIYF. CDR3 nucleotide sequence: TGCAGTGCGGTCAGGGAAGCCGGAAACACCATATATTTT.

This chain uses TRBV6-1 with TRBJ1-2; 7 nucleotides match TRBD1. The V and J ends lost 3 bases and 5 bases, in that order; junction bases with no gene match: 3. Germline loops: CDR1 MNHNS, CDR2 SASEGT. The CDR3 sequence is 13 residues long. CDR3 sequence: CASSERQGYGYTF. CDR3 DNA: TGTGCCAGCAGTGAGCGACAGGGTTATGGCTACACCTTC.

The chain links TRBV9 to TRBJ2-6; D possibly uses TRBD1 or TRBD2 (5 bases each). Trimming cost V 4 bases and J 0 bases, with 17 bases left between them. The CDR3 is 18 residues long. CDR1 and CDR2 (germline): SGDLS, YYNGEE. CDR3 loop: CASSPRDGLFSGANVLTF. The CDR3, as DNA: TGTGCCAGCAGCCCCAGGGACGGCCTCTTCTCTGGGGCCAACGTCCTGACTTTC. Full variable domain (rest looked up from reference TRBV9 and TRBJ2-6): DSGVTQTPKHLITATGQRVTLRCSPRSGDLSVYWYQQSLDQGLQFLIQYYNGEERAKGNILERFSAQQFPDLHSELNLSSLELGDSALYFCASSPRDGLFSGANVLTFGAGSRLTVL.

This clonotype was seen repeatedly, ten times or more. The chain combines TRBV7-8 with TRBJ2-5, with no clear D. The germline gives CDR1 SGHVS, CDR2 FQNEAQ. The ends were cut back, 5 bases at V and 6 bases at J, with 16 bases in the middle. The CDR3 has 14 residues. The chain's CDR3 is CASSLSGPRKTQYF. Written as DNA, the CDR3 is TGTGCCAGCAGCCTTTCGGGCCCGAGGAAGACCCAGTACTTC.

On this clonotype itself: One end of the junction varies from germline; a read error may be responsible. The chain has TRBV4-1 and TRBJ2-4, with D perhaps matching TRBD1 (5 bases). The CDR3 covers 16 residues. Looked up from germline, CDR1 is MGHRA and CDR2 is YSYEKL. The CDR3 nucleotides read TGCGCCAGCAGCCAGGCACCCAGGGTGTCCAAAAACACTCAGTACTTC. It codes for CASSQAPRVSKNTQYF.

This clonotype was counted many times. CDR3 DNA sequence: TGTGCCAGCAGTCAAGGGACAGATTCCTATGGCTACACCTTC. Protein sequence: CASSQGTDSYGYTF. The chain combines TRBV6-1 with TRBJ1-2; TRBD1 matches 7 bases. The ends lost 5 bases at V and 4 bases at J; junction bases unmatched: 7. CDR3 length equals 14 residues. The germline V gene has CDR1 MNHNS and CDR2 SASEGT.

The chain links TRBV28 to TRBJ1-2, with 7 nucleotides matching TRBD1. The V gene's germline CDR1 is MDHEN and CDR2 SYDVKM. This CDR3 is 14 amino acids long. V gave up 4 bases and J gave up 3 bases; unmatched junction bases: 5. CDR3 in amino acids: CASSSYGQDYGYTF. The CDR3 nucleotides are TGTGCCAGCAGTTCCTACGGACAGGACTATGGCTACACCTTC.

This clonotype was seen ten or more times. The genes are TRBV4-1 and TRBJ1-2; D is unclear. The V end was cut by 0 bases, the J end by 6 bases, with 14 bases between. Germline V gene lookup returns CDR1 MGHRA and CDR2 YSYEKL. The CDR3 covers 15 residues. This CDR3 is CASSQDRYGWNGYTF. The CDR3 DNA reads as TGCGCCAGCAGCCAAGATAGGTATGGGTGGAATGGCTACACCTTC.

This clonotype was found many times. The chain recombines TRBV11-3 with TRBJ2-7, with a tentative D call TRBD1 (6 bases). The germline V gene encodes CDR1 SGHNT and CDR2 YENEEA. The CDR3 totals 13 residues. Trimming removed 4 bases at V and 3 bases at J, with 10 bases between. The CDR3 bases are TGTGCCAGCAGCTCCAGGGGCAGCTACGAGCAGTACTTC. As protein: CASSSRGSYEQYF.

This clonotype was counted many times. The chain employs TRBV27 and TRBJ1-2, with 8 bases matching TRBD1. CDR1 and CDR2 from the germline V gene are MNHEY and SMNVEV (reference sequence). This CDR3 has 15 residues. After removal of 2 bases from V and 8 bases from J, the junction contained 10 bases not matched to a gene. CDR3 DNA sequence: TGTGCCAGCAGTTTAAGGCGGCAGGGGGCGGAGGGCTACACCTTC. The encoded protein is CASSLRRQGAEGYTF.

This clonotype was counted a single time. Being one base from a much bigger clone, this may be a read error. V and J are TRBV19 and TRBJ1-5, with TRBD1 matching over 7 bases. CDR3 length: 15 residues. Looked up from germline, CDR1 is LNHDA and CDR2 is SQIVND (reference sequence). The CDR3 nucleotides read TGTGCCAGTAGTATAGGACAGACAGGGAATCGGCCCCAGCATTTT. Translating gives CASSIGQTGNRPQHF.

A word on this clonotype: The final CDR3 position lacks the conserved phenylalanine or tryptophan, pointing to a likely read error. V and J are TRBV19 and TRBJ1-2, with D unresolved. In germline, CDR1 is LNHDA, CDR2 SQIVND (reference sequence). V lost 9 bases, J lost 5 bases, and 10 bases lay in between. The CDR3 covers 11 residues. CDR3 residues: CASGEGYGYTS. In DNA form, the CDR3 reads TGTGCCAGCGGAGAAGGGTATGGCTACACCTCC.

As to this clonotype: A much larger clone lies one base from this, so it may be a read error. The CDR3 ends on some other residue instead of the conserved phenylalanine or tryptophan, so this is likely a read error. The chain joins TRBV30 to TRBJ1-2, with TRBD1 as a possible D gene (6 bases). Germline values: CDR1 GTSNPN, CDR2 SVGIG (reference sequence). V lost 4 bases, J lost 3 bases, and 9 bases lay in between. This CDR3 contains 12 residues. CDR3 DNA: TGTGCCTGGACGGGGGGGCACTATGGCTACACCTCC. This translates into CAWTGGHYGYTS.

This clonotype was seen at least ten times. This chain joins TRBV6-1 and TRBJ2-5; D possibly corresponds to TRBD2 (6 bases). In germline, CDR1 is MNHNS, CDR2 SASEGT. The CDR3 contains 13 residues. The ends were cut back, 11 bases at V and 5 bases at J, with 18 bases in the middle. This CDR3 is CASHRGLAETQYF. The CDR3 DNA sequence: TGTGCCTCGCATCGGGGGTTGGCTGAGACCCAGTACTTC.

This clonotype was counted many times. The chain has TRBV9 and TRBJ1-3, with TRBD1 as a possible D gene (5 bases). The germline V gene has CDR1 SGDLS and CDR2 YYNGEE. The ends were cut back, 4 bases at V and 2 bases at J, with 13 bases in the middle. CDR3 length: 15 amino acids. The CDR3 sequence is CASSIHRDAGNTIYF. The CDR3 DNA sequence: TGTGCCAGCAGCATCCACCGGGACGCTGGAAACACCATATATTTT.

As concerns this clonotype: Being one base from a much bigger clone, this may be a read error. The conserved final phenylalanine or tryptophan is absent from the CDR3, which likely points to a read error. The chain combines TRBV30 with TRBJ2-5; D is perhaps TRBD1 (6 bases). The germline V gene encodes CDR1 GTSNPN and CDR2 SVGIG (reference sequence). V was trimmed by 3 bases and J by 5 bases, leaving 19 bases between them. The CDR3 totals 15 residues. This chain's CDR3 is CAWREGQGLGETQYL. DNA of the CDR3: TGTGCCTGGAGAGAGGGACAAGGGCTTGGGGAGACCCAGTACCTC.

This clonotype has ten or more counts. The J gene is TRBJ1-2, the V gene TRBV2, with D maybe TRBD1 (5 bases). Looked up from germline, CDR1 is SNHLY and CDR2 is FYNNEI. CDR3 length: 16 residues. V lost 0 bases to trimming and J lost 1 base, with 12 bases between them. The CDR3 reads CASSEAGVSNNYGYTF. The CDR3 DNA is TGTGCCAGCAGTGAAGCGGGGGTTAGTAATAACTATGGCTACACCTTC.

The table lists this clonotype with many counts. V usage is TRBV7-2 and J usage is TRBJ2-3; 8 nucleotides agree with TRBD1. Germline CDR1 reads SGHTA; CDR2 reads FQGNSA. CDR3 length: 16 amino acids. Unmatched junction bases numbered 10, after V lost 5 bases and J lost 3 bases. This chain's CDR3 is CASSRRTGGKTDTQYF. As DNA, the CDR3 is TGTGCCAGCAGCCGACGTACAGGGGGTAAGACAGATACGCAGTATTTT. The variable domain in full, completed from reference TRBV7-2 and TRBJ2-3, reads GAGVSQSPSNKVTEKGKDVELRCDPISGHTALYWYRQSLGQGLEFLIYFQGNSAPDKSGLPSDRFSAERTGGSVSTLTIQRTQQEDSAVYLCASSRRTGGKTDTQYFGPGTRLTVL.

This clonotype was observed at least ten times. This chain uses TRBV5-1 with TRBJ2-5; D is ambiguous. This CDR3 is built from 15 residues. Trimming pared 2 bases from V and 2 bases from J, leaving 13 bases between. Germline CDR1 is SGHRS and CDR2 is YFSETQ. CDR3 protein: CASSLEWDAQETQYF. The CDR3 DNA follows: TGCGCCAGCAGCTTAGAGTGGGATGCTCAAGAGACCCAGTACTTC.

The V gene is TRBV5-4, the J gene TRBJ2-7; D is perhaps TRBD1 (6 bases). The CDR3 is made up of 14 amino acids. V dropped 1 base and J dropped 2 bases, with 10 bases sitting between them. The germline V gene encodes CDR1 SGHNT and CDR2 YYREEE (reference sequence). CDR3 loop: CASSLQQGTYEQYF. DNA for the CDR3: TGTGCCAGCAGCTTGCAACAGGGAACCTACGAGCAGTACTTC.